This T cell receptor (beta chain) derives from a study of PD-L1 blockade in urothelial cancer. TCRdb keeps only in-frame clones here, not all; method: immunoSEQ multiplex PCR. The sample has 80,000 to 90,000 clones; approximately 87% are singletons. Sample time point: pretreatment peripheral blood. CDR3 length: 15 amino acids. Germline-derived CDR1 and CDR2 are MNHEY and SVGAGI. The trim removed 6 bases at V and 6 bases at J, leaving 12 bases unmatched. The chain has TRBV6-5 and TRBJ1-2, with 8 positions matching TRBD1. The TCR was taken from a man between 60 and 70 years old with urothelial cancer. This sample comprised PBMCs, obtained around atezolizumab (anti-PD-L1) treatment. The CDR3 nucleotides are TGTGCCAGCAGCAGTCGGACAGGGTTCGTCCATGGCTACACCTTC. It codes for CASSSRTGFVHGYTF.